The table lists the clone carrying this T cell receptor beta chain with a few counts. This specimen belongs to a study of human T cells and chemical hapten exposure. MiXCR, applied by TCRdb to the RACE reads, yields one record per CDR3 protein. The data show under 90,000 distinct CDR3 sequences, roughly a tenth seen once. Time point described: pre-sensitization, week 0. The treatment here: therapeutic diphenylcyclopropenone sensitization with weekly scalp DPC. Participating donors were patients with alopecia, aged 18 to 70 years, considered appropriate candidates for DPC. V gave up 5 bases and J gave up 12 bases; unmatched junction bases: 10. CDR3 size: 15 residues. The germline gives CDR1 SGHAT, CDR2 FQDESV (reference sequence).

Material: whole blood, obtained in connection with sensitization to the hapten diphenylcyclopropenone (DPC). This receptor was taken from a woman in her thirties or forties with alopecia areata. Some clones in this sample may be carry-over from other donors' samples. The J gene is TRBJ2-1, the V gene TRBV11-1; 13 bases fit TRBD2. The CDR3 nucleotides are TGTGCCAGCAGCCAGGCGGGACTAGCGGGGATCGCGCAGTTCTTC. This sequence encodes CASSQAGLAGIAQFF. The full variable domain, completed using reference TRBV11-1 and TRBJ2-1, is EAEVAQSPRYKITEKSQAVAFWCDPISGHATLYWYRQILGQGPELLVQFQDESVVDDSQLPKDRFSAERLKGVDSTLKIQPAELGDSAMYLCASSQAGLAGIAQFFGPGTRLTVL.